This T cell receptor beta chain appears in the sequencing data of a study of T cells in Graves' hyperthyroidism and ophthalmopathy. Germline V CDR1 and CDR2: SQVTM, ANQGSEA. The V segment lost 7 bases and the J segment 4 bases; nucleotides outside the gene matches: 9. There are 13 residues in the CDR3. RNA transcripts gave rise to amplified TCR beta CDR3 regions. The HTBI set primed first-round TCR CDR3 RT-PCR. TCRdb analysed the multiplex PCR reads with MiXCR anew, one entry per CDR3 protein. The repertoire holds 350,000 or so distinct CDR3 sequences, with 15% to 20% as singletons. The clonotype was recovered from a woman aged 45-60 years with Graves' hyperthyroidism. The chain couples TRBV29-1 to TRBJ2-7; TRBD1 matches at 8 bases. The sequencing input was blood. DNA of the CDR3: TGCAGCGCCGGAACGGGACAGGAGTACGAGCAGTACTTC. This codes for CSAGTGQEYEQYF.